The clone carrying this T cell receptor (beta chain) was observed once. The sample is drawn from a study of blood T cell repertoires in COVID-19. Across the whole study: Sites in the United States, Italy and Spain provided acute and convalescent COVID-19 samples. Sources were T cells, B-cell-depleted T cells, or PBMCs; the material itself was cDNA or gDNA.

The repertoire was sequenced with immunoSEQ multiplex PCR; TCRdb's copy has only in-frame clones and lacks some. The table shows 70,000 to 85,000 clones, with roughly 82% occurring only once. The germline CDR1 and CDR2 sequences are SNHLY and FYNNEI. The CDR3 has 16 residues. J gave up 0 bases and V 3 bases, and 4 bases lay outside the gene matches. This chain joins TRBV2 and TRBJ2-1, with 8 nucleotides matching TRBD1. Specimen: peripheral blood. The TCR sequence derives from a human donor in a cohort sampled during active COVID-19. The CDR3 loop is CASSEDRATSYNEQFF. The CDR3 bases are TGTGCCAGCAGTGAGGACAGGGCGACCTCCTACAATGAGCAGTTCTTC.